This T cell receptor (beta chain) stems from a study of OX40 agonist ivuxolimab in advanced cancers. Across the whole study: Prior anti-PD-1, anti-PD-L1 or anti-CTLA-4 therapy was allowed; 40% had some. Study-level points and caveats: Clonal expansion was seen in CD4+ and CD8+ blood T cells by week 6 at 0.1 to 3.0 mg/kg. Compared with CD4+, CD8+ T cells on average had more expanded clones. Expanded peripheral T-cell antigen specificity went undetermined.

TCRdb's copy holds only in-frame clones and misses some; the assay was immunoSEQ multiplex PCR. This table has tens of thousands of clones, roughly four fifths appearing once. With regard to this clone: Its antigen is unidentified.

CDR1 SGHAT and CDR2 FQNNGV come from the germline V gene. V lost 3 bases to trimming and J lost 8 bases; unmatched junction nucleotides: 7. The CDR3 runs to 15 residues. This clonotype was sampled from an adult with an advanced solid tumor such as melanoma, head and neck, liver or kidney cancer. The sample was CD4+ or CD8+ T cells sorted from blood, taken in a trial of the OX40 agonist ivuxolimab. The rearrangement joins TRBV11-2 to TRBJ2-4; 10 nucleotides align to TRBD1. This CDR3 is CASSFSIGQGDIQYF. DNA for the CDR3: TGTGCCAGCAGCTTTTCCATCGGACAGGGGGACATTCAGTACTTC. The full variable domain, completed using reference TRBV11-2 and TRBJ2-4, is EAGVAQSPRYKIIEKRQSVAFWCNPISGHATLYWYQQILGQGPKLLIQFQNNGVVDDSQLPKDRFSAERLKGVDSTLKIQPAKLEDSAVYLCASSFSIGQGDIQYFGAGTRLSVL.